These 8 T cell receptor beta chains came from one sample sequenced in a study of shared clonotypes between healthy human individuals. Sequencing was performed with immunoSEQ multiplex PCR; in TCRdb, only in-frame clones are kept and a portion is missing. The sample records a few million clones, approximately 93% being singletons. What was sequenced was naive CD4+ T cells from PBMCs. Regarding subset: CD45RA+ positively selected. These receptors all come from a man aged 18 to 29 in good health. Some clones in this sample may be carry-over from other donors' samples.

For this clone: Other DNA sequences in the sample encode the same CDR3. The chain recombines TRBV5-4 with TRBJ2-2, with D possibly TRBD2 on 5 matching bases. The CDR3 is 12 amino acids. Germline CDR1 reads SGHNT; CDR2 reads YYREEE (reference sequence). V was cut by 4 bases and J by 5 bases, with 6 bases left in between. The CDR3 region has the DNA TGTGCCAGCAGCCGGGATACCGGGGAGCTGTTTTTT. Its protein product is CASSRDTGELFF.

The chain uses TRBV7-9 and TRBJ2-3; possible D gene TRBD2, 5 bases. Germline V CDR1 and CDR2: SEHNR, FQNEAQ (reference sequence). The CDR3 sequence is 16 residues long. The ends were cut back, 4 bases at V and 0 bases at J, with 14 bases in the middle. The CDR3 DNA sequence: TGTGCCAGCAGCTATAAGGCGGGCCGTAGCACAGATACGCAGTATTTT. Its protein is CASSYKAGRSTDTQYF.

J is TRBJ1-1 and V is TRBV27; weak D call: TRBD1 (6 bases). V dropped 2 bases and J dropped 5 bases, with 18 bases sitting between them. The CDR3 runs 16 residues. Germline V CDR1 and CDR2: MNHEY, SMNVEV (reference sequence). The CDR3 nucleotides are TGTGCCAGCAGTTTACGAATACAGGGAGGGGGAACTGAAGCTTTCTTT. The encoded protein is CASSLRIQGGGTEAFF.

This clone was observed once. The chain is built from TRBV7-2 and TRBJ2-1; the match to TRBD2 covers 11 bases. Germline CDR1 and CDR2: SGHTA and FQGNSA. The CDR3 sequence is 17 residues long. Germline trimming cut 5 bases from V and 0 bases from J; bases unmatched to any gene: 6. In nucleotides, the CDR3 is TGTGCCAGCAGCCCCAGACTAGCGGGAATCTCCTACAATGAGCAGTTCTTC. It specifies CASSPRLAGISYNEQFF.

This chain connects TRBV19 to TRBJ2-7; the D is unclear. The germline CDR1 and CDR2 sequences are LNHDA and SQIVND (reference sequence). This CDR3 spans 13 amino acids. V was shortened by 4 bases and J by 3 bases, with 10 bases between the two germline ends. The CDR3, as DNA: TGTGCCAGTAGTACCCGCCAAAACTACGAGCAGTACTTC. Translated: CASSTRQNYEQYF.

The chain has TRBV27 and TRBJ1-2; D uncertain. The germline V and J ends were trimmed by 5 bases and 7 bases, with 23 bases remaining between them. Germline V gene lookup returns CDR1 MNHEY and CDR2 SMNVEV (reference sequence). The CDR3 sequence is 16 residues long. CDR3 amino acids: CASSPKTNPLPRGYTF. The CDR3 DNA reads TGTGCCAGCAGTCCCAAGACAAACCCCCTACCCCGTGGCTACACCTTC.

The chain recombines TRBV27 with TRBJ2-7; no definite D call. Germline CDR1 and CDR2: MNHEY and SMNVEV (reference sequence). Trimming removed 6 bases at V and 9 bases at J, with 24 bases between. The CDR3 totals 15 residues. The CDR3 loop reads CASSNVAELWLGQYF. CDR3 bases: TGTGCCAGCAGCAATGTGGCAGAACTCTGGTTGGGGCAGTACTTC.

This rearrangement joins TRBV6-5 to TRBJ1-1; perhaps TRBD1 as D (5 bases). This CDR3 comprises 13 residues. V shed 11 bases and J shed 1 base, with 14 bases lying between them. Germline V CDR1 and CDR2: MNHEY, SVGAGI. The CDR3 sequence: CASGRGKNTEAFF. The CDR3 coding sequence is TGTGCCTCGGGGCGGGGGAAGAACACTGAAGCTTTCTTT.